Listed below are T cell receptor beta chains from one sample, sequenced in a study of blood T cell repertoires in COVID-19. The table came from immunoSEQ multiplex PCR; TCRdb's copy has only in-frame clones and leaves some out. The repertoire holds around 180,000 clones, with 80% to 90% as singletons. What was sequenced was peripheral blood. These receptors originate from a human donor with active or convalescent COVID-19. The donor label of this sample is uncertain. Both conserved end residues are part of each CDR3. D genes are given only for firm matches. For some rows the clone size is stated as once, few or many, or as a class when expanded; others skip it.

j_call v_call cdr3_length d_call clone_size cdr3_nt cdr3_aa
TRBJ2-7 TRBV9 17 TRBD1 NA TGTGCCAGCAGCACCCGCTCAGACAGGGTTCCCGTCTACGAGCAGTACTTC CASSTRSDRVPVYEQYF
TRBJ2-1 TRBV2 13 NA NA TGTGCCAGCAGTGCGAGGCGGGACAATGAGCAGTTCTTC CASSARRDNEQFF
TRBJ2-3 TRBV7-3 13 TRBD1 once TGTGCCAGCAGCCTAGACAGGGTTGCTACGCAGTATTTT CASSLDRVATQYF
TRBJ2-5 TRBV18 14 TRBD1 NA TGTGCCAGCTCACCCGACAGGGGACAAGAGACCCAGTACTTC CASSPDRGQETQYF
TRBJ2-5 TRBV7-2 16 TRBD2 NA TGTGCCAGCAGCTTAGAGAGACTAGCGGGAGGACCGGCCCAGTACTTC CASSLERLAGGPAQYF
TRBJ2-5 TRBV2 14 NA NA TGTGCCAGCAGGGCCCTAGGGGGCCAAGAGACCCAGTACTTC CASRALGGQETQYF
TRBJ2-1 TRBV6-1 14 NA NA TGTGCCAGCAGTGAACGCACTAGCTACAATGAGCAGTTCTTC CASSERTSYNEQFF
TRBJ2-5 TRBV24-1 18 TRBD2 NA TGTGCCACCAGTGATTTCACCCCTAGCGGGAGGGCCTCAGAGACCCAGTACTTC CATSDFTPSGRASETQYF
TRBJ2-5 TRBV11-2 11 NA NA TGTGCCATCGGGGTGGTGGAGACCCAGTACTTC CAIGVVETQYF
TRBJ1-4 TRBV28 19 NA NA TGTGCCAGCAGTTTACAGGGGAAGAGTACGGGGAGAAGAGTTGAAAAACTGTTTTTT CASSLQGKSTGRRVEKLFF
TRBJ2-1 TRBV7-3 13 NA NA TGTGCCAGCAGCATAAAACCGGGACTGGAGCAGTTCTTC CASSIKPGLEQFF
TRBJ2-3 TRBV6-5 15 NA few TGTGCCAGCCCTGTAGGGGCAGGGTCCCCAGATACGCAGTATTTT CASPVGAGSPDTQYF
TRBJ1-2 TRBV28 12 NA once TGTGCCAGCGGAAGAACAGACTATGGCTACACCTTC CASGRTDYGYTF
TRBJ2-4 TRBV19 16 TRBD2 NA TGTGCCAGTAGTATCCGACGGGAGGGAGCCAAAAACATTCAGTACTTC CASSIRREGAKNIQYF
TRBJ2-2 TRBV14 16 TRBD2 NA TGTGCCAGCAGCCAAGTGACTAGCTTGAAAAAGGGGGAGCTGTTTTTT CASSQVTSLKKGELFF
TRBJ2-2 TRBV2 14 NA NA TGTGCCAGCAGGGGGATCAGGGCTTTCGGGGAGCTGTTTTTT CASRGIRAFGELFF
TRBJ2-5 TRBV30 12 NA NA TGTGCCTGGAAGGCGGTCCAAGAGACCCAGTACTTC CAWKAVQETQYF
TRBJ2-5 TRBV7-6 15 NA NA TGTGCCAGCAGCTTAGCGATACTAGGACGCGAGACCCAGTACTTC CASSLAILGRETQYF
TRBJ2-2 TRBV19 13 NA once TGTGCCAGTAGTATTCGTAGATCCGGGGAGCTGTTTTTT CASSIRRSGELFF
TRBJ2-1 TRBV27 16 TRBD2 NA TGTGCCAGCAATCATTGGAAGGTAGCGGGGGTCAATGAGCAGTTCTTC CASNHWKVAGVNEQFF
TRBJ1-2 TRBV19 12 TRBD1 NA TGTGCCACCGAGGGACAGGGTTTTGGCTACACCTTC CATEGQGFGYTF
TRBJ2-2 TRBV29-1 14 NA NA TGCAGCGCCACTCCAGGGCTGAACACCGGGGAGCTGTTTTTT CSATPGLNTGELFF
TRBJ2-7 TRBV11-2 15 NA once TGTGCCAGCAGCTTGCACCTCCGACCCGGGGACGAGCAGTACTTC CASSLHLRPGDEQYF
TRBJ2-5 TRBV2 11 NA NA TGTGCCAGCAGCCCTCAAGAGACCCAGTACTTC CASSPQETQYF
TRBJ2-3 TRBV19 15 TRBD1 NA TGTGCCAGTAGTATATTAGGGGGCGCAACAGATACGCAGTATTTT CASSILGGATDTQYF
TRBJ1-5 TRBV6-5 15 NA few TGTGCCAGCACCTTCTGGAGGGATAGCAATCAGCCCCAGCATTTT CASTFWRDSNQPQHF
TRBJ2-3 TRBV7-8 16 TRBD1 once TGTGCCAGCAGCTTAGCACGGGACAGCCTCACGGATACGCAGTATTTT CASSLARDSLTDTQYF
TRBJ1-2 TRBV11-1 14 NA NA TGTGCCAGCAGCTTAGCTCCGTCCGTCTATGGCTACACCTTC CASSLAPSVYGYTF
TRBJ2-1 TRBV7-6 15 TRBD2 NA TGTGCCAGCAGCTTTAGCGGGGGGGCCGCGGATGAGCAGTTCTTC CASSFSGGAADEQFF
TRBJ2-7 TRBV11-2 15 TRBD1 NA TGTGCCAGCAGCCAAACCGGGACAGTGGACTACGAGCAGTACTTC CASSQTGTVDYEQYF
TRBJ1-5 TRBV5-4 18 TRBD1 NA TGTGCCAGCAGCTTTACCTTATACAGGGGATATAGCAATCAGCCCCAGCATTTT CASSFTLYRGYSNQPQHF
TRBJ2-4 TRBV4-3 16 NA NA TGCGCCAGCAGCCAAGAAAGGCTAGCGACCAAAAACATTCAGTACTTC CASSQERLATKNIQYF
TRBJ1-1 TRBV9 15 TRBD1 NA TGTGCCAGCAGCGTAGGGGGGACAGGGGGCACTGAAGCTTTCTTT CASSVGGTGGTEAFF
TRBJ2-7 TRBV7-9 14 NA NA TGTGCCAGCAGCCCCGGGCCCGGGGCCTACGAGCAGTACTTC CASSPGPGAYEQYF
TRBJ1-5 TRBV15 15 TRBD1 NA TGTGCCACCAGCAAGTCGACAGGGCCCAATCAGCCCCAGCATTTT CATSKSTGPNQPQHF
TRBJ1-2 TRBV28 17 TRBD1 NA TGTGCCAGCAGTGGAGACAGGGGCAAGGCGATGAACTATGGCTACACCTTC CASSGDRGKAMNYGYTF
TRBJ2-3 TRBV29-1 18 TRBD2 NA TGCAGCGTTGACGGGAGGACAACCGGGACTAGCGGGACAGATACGCAGTATTTT CSVDGRTTGTSGTDTQYF
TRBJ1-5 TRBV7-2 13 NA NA TGTGCCAGCAGCCAACAGGGACACCAGCCCCAGCATTTT CASSQQGHQPQHF
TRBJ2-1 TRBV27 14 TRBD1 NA TGTGCCAGCAGTTTCCGGGACAGGTACAATGAGCAGTTCTTC CASSFRDRYNEQFF
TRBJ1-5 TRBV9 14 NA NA TGTGCCAGCAGCGTAGGTTCAGGAGGACAGCCCCAGCATTTT CASSVGSGGQPQHF
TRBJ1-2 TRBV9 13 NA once TGTGCCAGCAGCGTTCAGGGGCACTATGGCTACACCTTC CASSVQGHYGYTF
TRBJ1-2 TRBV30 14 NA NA TGTGCCTGGAGTCGGATGACAGGATCCTATGGCTACACCTTC CAWSRMTGSYGYTF
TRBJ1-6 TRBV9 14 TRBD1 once TGTGCCAGCAGCGCGACAGGGATTGGTGCACCCCTCCACTTT CASSATGIGAPLHF
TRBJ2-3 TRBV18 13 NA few TGTGCCAGCTCACCCACAGGGAAAGATACGCAGTATTTT CASSPTGKDTQYF
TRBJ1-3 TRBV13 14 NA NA TGTGCCAGCAGCTTACAACAGCTCCTGGACACCATATATTTT CASSLQQLLDTIYF
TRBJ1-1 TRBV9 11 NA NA TGTGCCAGCAGCGAGGGGACTGAAGCTTTCTTT CASSEGTEAFF
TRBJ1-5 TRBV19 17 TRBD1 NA TGTGCCAGTAGTATGGGACAGGGGGCGCAGAGAAATCAGCCCCAGCATTTT CASSMGQGAQRNQPQHF
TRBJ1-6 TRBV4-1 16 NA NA TGCGCCAGCAGCCAAGCAGTACTGAGGGCTAATTCACCCCTCCACTTT CASSQAVLRANSPLHF
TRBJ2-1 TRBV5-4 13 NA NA TGTGCCAGCAGCTTTGGGGAGTTCGATGAGCAGTTCTTC CASSFGEFDEQFF
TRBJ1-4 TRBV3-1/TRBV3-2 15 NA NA TGTGCCAGCAGCCCCCGAGCAGGGGCCGGGGAAAAACTGTTTTTT CASSPRAGAGEKLFF
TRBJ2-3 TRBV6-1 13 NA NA TGTGCCAGCAGTGAGCAAATCACTGCTACGCAGTATTTT CASSEQITATQYF